This is a list of T cell receptor beta chains from one sample in a study of T cell repertoires in cytomegalovirus infection. TCRdb ran MiXCR on the reads and lists one entry per CDR3 protein. Among about 900,000 distinct CDR3 sequences listed, roughly 31% were seen once. These receptors have no identified antigens. Here the sequenced sample was cultured CD8+ T cells from PBMCs, taken from culture after CMV antigen stimulation. The receptor source for this set is a human donor in good health (CMV status not recorded). Some clones in this sample may be carry-over from other donors' samples. Each CDR3 is given with its conserved first and last residue. Fields, in order: clone size, J gene, D gene, V gene, CDR3 DNA, CDR3 protein. D genes are given only for firm matches. Expanded clones are given a class, and other clones once, few, many or no size at all.

>few|TRBJ2-1|.|TRBV7-3
TGTGCCAGCAGCCGAGGGGGGGGGCCTAACAATGAGCAGTTCTTC
CASSRGGGPNNEQFF
>.|TRBJ1-2|.|TRBV27
TGTGCCAGCAGTTTATCGGGGCTTCTCTATGGCTACACCTTC
CASSLSGLLYGYTF
>.|TRBJ2-5|TRBD2|TRBV4-1
TGCGCCAGCAGCCAAGCCCAAAGATCGGGGGGACTCCAAGAGACCCAGTACTTC
CASSQAQRSGGLQETQYF
>many|TRBJ2-2|.|TRBV7-6
TGTGCCAGCAGCGAAGACTCCTACACCGGGGAGCTGTTTTTT
CASSEDSYTGELFF
>.|TRBJ2-3|.|TRBV5-6
TGTGCCAGCACCTGGGGCAGGGTCTCAGATACGCAGTATTTT
CASTWGRVSDTQYF
>.|TRBJ2-3|.|TRBV6-1
TGTGCCAGCAGTGAAAGAACAGATACGCAGTATTTT
CASSERTDTQYF
>.|TRBJ1-6|.|TRBV6-2/TRBV6-3
TGTGCCAGCAGTTGGGCGGGCTCCGAATCACCCCTCCACTTT
CASSWAGSESPLHF
>many|TRBJ2-1|.|TRBV7-2
TGTGCCAGCAGCTTAGCGCCCTCCCCAGGGTGGCAGTTCTTC
CASSLAPSPGWQFF
>.|TRBJ2-7|TRBD1|TRBV5-4
TGTGCCAGCAGCATCCGGGACAGGGGCTACGAGCAGTACTTC
CASSIRDRGYEQYF
>.|TRBJ2-3|.|TRBV3-1
TGTGCCAGCAGCCAAGATATCCGAGGGGAAGTCACAGATACGCAGTATTTT
CASSQDIRGEVTDTQYF
>.|TRBJ2-2|TRBD2|TRBV4-3
TGCGCCAGCAGCCAAGATGCCCTAGCGGGGTACACCGGGGAGCTGTTTTTT
CASSQDALAGYTGELFF
>few|TRBJ2-1|.|TRBV28
TGTGCCAGCAGTTTCTCACCGGTCCTACCGGAGCAGTTCTTC
CASSFSPVLPEQFF